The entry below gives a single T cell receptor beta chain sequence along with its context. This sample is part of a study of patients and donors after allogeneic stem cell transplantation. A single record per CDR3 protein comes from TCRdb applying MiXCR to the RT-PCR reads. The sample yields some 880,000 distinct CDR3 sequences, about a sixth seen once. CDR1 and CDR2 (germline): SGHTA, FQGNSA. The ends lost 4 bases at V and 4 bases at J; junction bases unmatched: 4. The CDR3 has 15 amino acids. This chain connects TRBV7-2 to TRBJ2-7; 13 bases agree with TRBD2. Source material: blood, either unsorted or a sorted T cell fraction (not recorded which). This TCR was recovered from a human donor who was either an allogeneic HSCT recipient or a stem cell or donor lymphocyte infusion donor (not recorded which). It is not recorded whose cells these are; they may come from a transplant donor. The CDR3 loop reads CASSYTSGGGYEQYF. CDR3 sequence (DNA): TGTGCCAGCAGCTACACTAGCGGGGGGGGATACGAGCAGTACTTC.